The clone carrying this T cell receptor (beta chain) appeared a single time. A junction end diverges from the germline sequence, so it may reflect a read error. This sample was included in a study of T cells and Merkel cell carcinoma outcomes. This table comes from immunoSEQ multiplex PCR, and its TCRdb copy is limited to in-frame clones, with some not included. The table records roughly 14,000 clones, about 90% of them present only once. The germline CDR1 and CDR2 sequences are SSHAT and FNYEAQ (reference sequence). This CDR3 contains 15 residues. The rearrangement joins TRBV7-7 to TRBJ2-1; TRBD1 matches at 11 bases. The clonotype originates from a human donor with Merkel cell carcinoma. Sequencing was performed on tumor tissue from Merkel cell carcinoma. The CDR3 protein is CASSLLGTGGDEQFF. In nucleotides, the CDR3 is TGTGCTAGCAGCTTACTGGGGACAGGGGGAGATGAGCAGTTCTTC.